The rows below give T cell receptor beta chains drawn from one sample of a study of beta chain features in type 1 diabetes. Profiled with immunoSEQ multiplex PCR; TCRdb holds only in-frame clones, not every one. The sample holds 600,000 or so clones; around 11% are singletons and the top ten take 0.095% to 0.15%. Sequenced material: naive CD4+ T cells from blood. The receptors shown here come from a young man with type 1 diabetes. The CDR3 runs from the conserved cysteine through the conserved F or W. D genes are given only for firm matches. Clone size is stated in some rows and not others, as once, few, many or a class when expanded.

TRBJ2-3	.	.	TRBV25-1	TGTGCCAGCAGTGAATATAGGTTGGGTACGCAGTATTTT	CASSEYRLGTQYF
TRBJ2-2	.	.	TRBV29-1	TGCAGCGTTGAAGTGGGACACAAGAACACCGGGGAGCTGTTTTTT	CSVEVGHKNTGELFF
TRBJ2-6	.	.	TRBV7-2	TGTGCCAGCAGCTTAGTAACCGGGGCCAACGTCCTGACTTTC	CASSLVTGANVLTF
TRBJ2-3	few	.	TRBV5-1	TGCGCCAGCAGCTCGGAACGGACGGGACAGTATTTT	CASSSERTGQYF
TRBJ1-2	once	TRBD1	TRBV18	TGTGCCAGCTCACCGCTGGGACAGGAGCTTAACTATGGCTACACCTTC	CASSPLGQELNYGYTF
TRBJ2-3	few	TRBD1	TRBV4-3	TGCGCCAGCAGCCTAGGGACAGGGGGCTCAGATACGCAGTATTTT	CASSLGTGGSDTQYF
TRBJ1-5	.	.	TRBV9	TGTGCCAGCAGCGTGGTAGGGGCAGGGCCCCAGCATTTT	CASSVVGAGPQHF
TRBJ2-1	.	TRBD2	TRBV4-3	TGCGCCAGCAGCCCCCTAGCGGGGGGGATCTACAATGAGCAGTTCTTC	CASSPLAGGIYNEQFF
TRBJ1-2	few	TRBD1	TRBV5-6	TGTGCCAGCAGTCGCGGGACAGACGATGGCTACACCTTC	CASSRGTDDGYTF
TRBJ1-2	.	.	TRBV4-2	TGTGCCAGCAGCCTCGGACACGGCTCCAACTATGGCTACACCTTC	CASSLGHGSNYGYTF
TRBJ1-6	.	TRBD1	TRBV30	TGTGCCTCCCAGGGGGACAGAATCATCTATAATTCACCCCTCCACTTT	CASQGDRIIYNSPLHF
TRBJ2-5	.	.	TRBV4-3	TGCGCCAGCAGCCAAGACATCGGGTGGGAGACCCAGTACTTC	CASSQDIGWETQYF
TRBJ1-6	few	.	TRBV27	TGTGCCAGCAGTTTAAAGGGCAGTAGCTCCTATAATTCACCCCTCCACTTT	CASSLKGSSSYNSPLHF
TRBJ1-5	.	.	TRBV2	TGTGCCAGCGTAAGGGCCCGCTCGGAACAGCCCCAGCATTTT	CASVRARSEQPQHF
TRBJ1-5	.	.	TRBV2	TGTGCCAGCACACCCTCTATGGGCAATCAGCCCCAGCATTTT	CASTPSMGNQPQHF
TRBJ1-5	.	TRBD1	TRBV29-1	TGCAGCGTTGAAGTGTACGGGACAGGGGGCTTAGGTAATCAGCCCCAGCATTTT	CSVEVYGTGGLGNQPQHF
TRBJ2-5	.	TRBD2	TRBV5-6	TGTGCCAGCAGCTTGGTAGCGGGCACCCTCCAAGAGACCCAGTACTTC	CASSLVAGTLQETQYF
TRBJ2-7	few	TRBD1	TRBV5-1	TGCGCCAGCAGTCCGATCACCGGGACAGGGAGATACGAGCAGTACTTC	CASSPITGTGRYEQYF
TRBJ1-5	.	.	TRBV9	TGTGCCAGCAGCGTAGGTGGAGTTCAGCCCCAGCATTTT	CASSVGGVQPQHF
TRBJ2-7	few	.	TRBV6-6	TGTGCCAGCAGTTACCTAGGGGGAACCTACGAGCAGTACTTC	CASSYLGGTYEQYF
TRBJ1-1	few	TRBD1	TRBV29-1	TGCAGCCCAAACAGGGGGCCGAACACTGAAGCTTTCTTT	CSPNRGPNTEAFF
TRBJ2-7	few	.	TRBV7-2	TGTGCCAGCAGCTTACAGGGCTACGAGCAGTACTTC	CASSLQGYEQYF
TRBJ2-1	.	TRBD2	TRBV7-2	TGTGCCAGCAGCTTAGTGCGGGCTAGCGGAAACAATGAGCAGTTCTTC	CASSLVRASGNNEQFF